The rows below give T cell receptor beta chains drawn from one sample of a study of blood T cell repertoires in COVID-19. Clones were sequenced by immunoSEQ multiplex PCR, and TCRdb holds only the in-frame ones, with some missing. The sample carries around 250,000 clones, roughly nine tenths recorded once. The sample consisted of PBMCs or T cells enriched from blood (not recorded which). The receptors were sampled from a human donor in a cohort exposed to, infected with or recovered from COVID-19 (not recorded which). The donor label of this sample is uncertain. Each CDR3 is given with its conserved first and last residue. Fields, in order: CDR3 DNA, CDR3 protein, D gene, clone size, V gene, J gene, CDR3 length. The D gene is left open where the match is weak. Size is stated for part of the rows, as once, few or many counts, or as a class when the clone is expanded.

cdr3_nt: TGTGCCAGCAGCTTAACCCGGCCGGCGGGATACAATGAGCAGTTCTTC
cdr3_aa: CASSLTRPAGYNEQFF
d_call: -
clone_size: -
v_call: TRBV7-2
j_call: TRBJ2-1
cdr3_length: 16

cdr3_nt: TGCAGTGCTTACACAGGGGATGAGCAGTTCTTC
cdr3_aa: CSAYTGDEQFF
d_call: TRBD1
clone_size: -
v_call: TRBV20-1
j_call: TRBJ2-1
cdr3_length: 11

cdr3_nt: TGTGCCAGCAGCTTAGGACAGGGAGTAGACTATGGCTACACCTTC
cdr3_aa: CASSLGQGVDYGYTF
d_call: TRBD1
clone_size: -
v_call: TRBV7-9
j_call: TRBJ1-2
cdr3_length: 15

cdr3_nt: TGTGCCAGCAGTGAATCAGCAGGTAATGAAAAACTGTTTTTT
cdr3_aa: CASSESAGNEKLFF
d_call: -
clone_size: -
v_call: TRBV2
j_call: TRBJ1-4
cdr3_length: 14

cdr3_nt: TGTGCCTGGAGGGTCAGGTTATCCATGAACACTGAAGCTTTCTTT
cdr3_aa: CAWRVRLSMNTEAFF
d_call: -
clone_size: few
v_call: TRBV30
j_call: TRBJ1-1
cdr3_length: 15

cdr3_nt: TGTGCCAGCAGTTACCCTGAGGGTATGGTGAATGAGCAGTTCTTC
cdr3_aa: CASSYPEGMVNEQFF
d_call: -
clone_size: -
v_call: TRBV6-2/TRBV6-3
j_call: TRBJ2-1
cdr3_length: 15

cdr3_nt: TGTGCCAGCAGTCGCCGAGCGCAAGAGACCCAGTACTTC
cdr3_aa: CASSRRAQETQYF
d_call: -
clone_size: -
v_call: TRBV14
j_call: TRBJ2-5
cdr3_length: 13

cdr3_nt: TGTGCCAGCAGCCTGGGGTGCGGACAGGGCTTTGGAAACACCATATATTTT
cdr3_aa: CASSLGCGQGFGNTIYF
d_call: TRBD1
clone_size: -
v_call: TRBV6-7
j_call: TRBJ1-3
cdr3_length: 17

cdr3_nt: TGCGCCAGCAGCCAACCGACAGCCGGTGTTGAAGCTTTCTTT
cdr3_aa: CASSQPTAGVEAFF
d_call: -
clone_size: -
v_call: TRBV4-1
j_call: TRBJ1-1
cdr3_length: 14

cdr3_nt: TGTGCCAGCAGTTACCCCGGTAACTATGGCTACACCTTC
cdr3_aa: CASSYPGNYGYTF
d_call: -
clone_size: -
v_call: TRBV6-2/TRBV6-3
j_call: TRBJ1-2
cdr3_length: 13

cdr3_nt: TGTGCCGGTTTCCCTCCCAAGGGGAGGGAAAAACTGTTTTTT
cdr3_aa: CAGFPPKGREKLFF
d_call: -
clone_size: -
v_call: TRBV27
j_call: TRBJ1-4
cdr3_length: 14

cdr3_nt: TGCAGCGCACCTACAGGTTTCTATGGCTACACCTTC
cdr3_aa: CSAPTGFYGYTF
d_call: -
clone_size: -
v_call: TRBV29-1
j_call: TRBJ1-2
cdr3_length: 12

cdr3_nt: TGTGCCACCAGCAGGGGGCAGGGGACTGAAGCTTTCTTT
cdr3_aa: CATSRGQGTEAFF
d_call: TRBD1
clone_size: -
v_call: TRBV24-1
j_call: TRBJ1-1
cdr3_length: 13

cdr3_nt: TGCAGCGTTGAGGTACAGGGTAAATCAGATACGCAGTATTTT
cdr3_aa: CSVEVQGKSDTQYF
d_call: -
clone_size: -
v_call: TRBV29-1
j_call: TRBJ2-3
cdr3_length: 14

cdr3_nt: TGTGCCAGCAGCGTAGGGACAGGGGGTTATGAAAAACTGTTTTTT
cdr3_aa: CASSVGTGGYEKLFF
d_call: TRBD1
clone_size: once
v_call: TRBV9
j_call: TRBJ1-4
cdr3_length: 15